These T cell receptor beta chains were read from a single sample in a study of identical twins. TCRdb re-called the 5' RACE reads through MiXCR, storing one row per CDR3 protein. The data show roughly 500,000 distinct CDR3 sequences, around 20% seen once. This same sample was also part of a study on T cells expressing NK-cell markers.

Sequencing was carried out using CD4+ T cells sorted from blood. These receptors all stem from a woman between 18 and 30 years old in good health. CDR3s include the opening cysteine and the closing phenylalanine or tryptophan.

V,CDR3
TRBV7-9,CASSFGKASGYQETQYF
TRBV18,CASSRGDGNTQPQHF
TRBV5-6,CASSFRSDLGEQYF
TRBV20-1,CSAKSVYEQYF
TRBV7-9,CASSLDSNSYEQYF
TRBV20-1,CSAPDKAGGKQYF
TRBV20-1,CSARKVQAGDSYNEQFF
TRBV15,CATSRDVGQGAGEQYF
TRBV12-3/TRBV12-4,CASSLWVGGNGELFF
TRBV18,CASSKTGTDAYEQYF
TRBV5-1,CASSPQGSGYTF
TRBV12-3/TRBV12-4,CASSLGGTGNTIYF
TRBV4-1,CASSQEPVLTEAFF
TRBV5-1,CASSWTGTENEKLFF
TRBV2,CASHPSGKTYEQYF
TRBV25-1,CATQNPSRGDEQFF
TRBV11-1,CASSSVAARDQHLNEQFF
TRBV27,CASSSGQGFYGYTF
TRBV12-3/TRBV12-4,CASTDRTNTGELFF
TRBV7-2,CASSRDRYGYTF
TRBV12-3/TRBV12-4,CASGELGYGYTF
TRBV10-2,CASTPGSGSYEQYF
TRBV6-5,CASSYSRSGDTQYF
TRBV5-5,CASSLGDPPSSYNEQFF
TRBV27,CASSLGPGNTIYF
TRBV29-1,CSVFGREAIRDTQYF
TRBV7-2,CASSPSTSRILTDTQYF
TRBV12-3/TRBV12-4,CASRGPHPQPQHF
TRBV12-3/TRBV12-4,CASSSRGAINEQFF
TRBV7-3,CASSFVRLASEQYF
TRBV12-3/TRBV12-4,CASRPWDRGLNGYTF
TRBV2,CASKGLGPGELFF
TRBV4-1,CASSQTISGAWGGELFF
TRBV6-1,CAVVSQGRDTGELFF
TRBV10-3,CAISESGGTGYTF
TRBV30,CAWSVSPGLPYGYTF
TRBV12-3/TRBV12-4,CASSFQSSGDSTDTQYF
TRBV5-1,CASSLESGTPYNEQFF
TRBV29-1,CSVDVLGWGGGELFF
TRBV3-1,CASSPQGGSWETQYF
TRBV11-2,CASSSLTTRYEQYF
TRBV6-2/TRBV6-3,CATRRERRTDTQYF
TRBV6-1,CASSESPGHNYGYTF
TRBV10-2,CASSPRGTGGSYTEAFF
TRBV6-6,CASSRRNLYGYTF
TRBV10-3,CAISSGQTTDTQYF
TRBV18,CASSPQPGALNNEQFF
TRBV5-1,CASSLDQEETQYF
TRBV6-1,CASGPTSVSYNEQFF
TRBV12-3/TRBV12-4,CASSLAVGATGSGYTF
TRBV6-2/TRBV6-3,CASSYLPTYEQYF